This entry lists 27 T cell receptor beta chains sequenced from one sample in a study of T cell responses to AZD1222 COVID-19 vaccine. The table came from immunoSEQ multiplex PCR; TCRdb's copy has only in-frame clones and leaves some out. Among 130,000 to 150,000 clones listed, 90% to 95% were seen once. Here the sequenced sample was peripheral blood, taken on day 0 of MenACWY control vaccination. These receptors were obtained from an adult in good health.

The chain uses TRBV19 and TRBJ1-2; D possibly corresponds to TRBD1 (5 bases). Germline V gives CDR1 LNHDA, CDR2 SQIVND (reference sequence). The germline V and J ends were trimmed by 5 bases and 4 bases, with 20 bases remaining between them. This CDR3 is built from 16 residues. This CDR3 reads CASSLDSYTSLYGYTF. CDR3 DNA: TGTGCCAGTAGTCTTGACAGTTACACCTCTCTCTATGGCTACACCTTC.

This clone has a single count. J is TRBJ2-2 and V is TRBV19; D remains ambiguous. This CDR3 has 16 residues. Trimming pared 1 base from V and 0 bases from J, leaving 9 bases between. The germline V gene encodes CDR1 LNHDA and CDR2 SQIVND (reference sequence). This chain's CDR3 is CASSIVGRANTGELFF. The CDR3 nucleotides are TGTGCCAGTAGTATAGTAGGCCGAGCGAACACCGGGGAGCTGTTTTTT.

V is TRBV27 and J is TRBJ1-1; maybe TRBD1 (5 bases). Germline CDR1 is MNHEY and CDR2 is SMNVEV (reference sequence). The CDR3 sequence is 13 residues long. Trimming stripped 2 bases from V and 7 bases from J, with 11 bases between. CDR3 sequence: CASSLNGRGEAFF. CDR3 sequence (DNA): TGTGCCAGCAGTTTAAACGGAAGGGGTGAAGCTTTCTTT.

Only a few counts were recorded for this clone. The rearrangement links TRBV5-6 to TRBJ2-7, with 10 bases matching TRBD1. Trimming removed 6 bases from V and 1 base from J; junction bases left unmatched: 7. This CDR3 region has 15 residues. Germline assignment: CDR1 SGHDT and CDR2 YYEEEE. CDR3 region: CASTPDRGRSYEQYF. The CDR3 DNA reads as TGTGCCAGCACCCCCGACAGGGGGCGATCCTACGAGCAGTACTTC.

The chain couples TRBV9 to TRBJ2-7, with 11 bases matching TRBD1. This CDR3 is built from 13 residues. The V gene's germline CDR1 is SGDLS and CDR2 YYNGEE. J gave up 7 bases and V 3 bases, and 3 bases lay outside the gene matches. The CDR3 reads CASSAGQGVEQYF. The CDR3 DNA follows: TGTGCCAGCAGCGCGGGACAGGGGGTTGAGCAGTACTTC.

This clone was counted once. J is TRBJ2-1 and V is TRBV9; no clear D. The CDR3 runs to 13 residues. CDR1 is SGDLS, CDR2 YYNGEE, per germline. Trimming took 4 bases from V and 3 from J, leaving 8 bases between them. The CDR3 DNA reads TGTGCCAGCAGCCCTACGGACTACAATGAGCAGTTCTTC. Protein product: CASSPTDYNEQFF.

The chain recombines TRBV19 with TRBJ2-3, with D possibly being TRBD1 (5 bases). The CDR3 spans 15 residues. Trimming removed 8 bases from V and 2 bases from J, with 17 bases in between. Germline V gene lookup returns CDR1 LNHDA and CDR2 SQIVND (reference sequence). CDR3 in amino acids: CASGPPGRDTDTQYF. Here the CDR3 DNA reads TGTGCCAGTGGGCCCCCGGGCAGGGACACAGATACGCAGTATTTT.

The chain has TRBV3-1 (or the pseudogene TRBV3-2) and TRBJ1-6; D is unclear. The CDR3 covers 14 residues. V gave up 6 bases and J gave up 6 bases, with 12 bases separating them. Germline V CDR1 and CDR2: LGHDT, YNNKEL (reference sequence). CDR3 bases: TGTGCCAGCAGATCGGAGCCTTTTAATTCACCCCTCCACTTT. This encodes CASRSEPFNSPLHF.

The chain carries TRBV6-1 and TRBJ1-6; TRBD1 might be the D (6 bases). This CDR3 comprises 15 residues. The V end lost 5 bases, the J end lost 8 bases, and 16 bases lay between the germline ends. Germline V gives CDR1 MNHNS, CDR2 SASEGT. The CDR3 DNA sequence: TGTGCCAGCAGTTGGTATGGGGGCGAGGATTCACCCCTCCACTTT. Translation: CASSWYGGEDSPLHF.

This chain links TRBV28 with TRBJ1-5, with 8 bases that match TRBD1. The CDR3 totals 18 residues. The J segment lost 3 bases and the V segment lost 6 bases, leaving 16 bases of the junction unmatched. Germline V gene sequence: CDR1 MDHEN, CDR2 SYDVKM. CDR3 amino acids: CASRGDRGPLFVNQPQHF. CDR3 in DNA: TGTGCCAGCAGGGGCGACAGGGGCCCTTTATTTGTCAATCAGCCCCAGCATTTT.

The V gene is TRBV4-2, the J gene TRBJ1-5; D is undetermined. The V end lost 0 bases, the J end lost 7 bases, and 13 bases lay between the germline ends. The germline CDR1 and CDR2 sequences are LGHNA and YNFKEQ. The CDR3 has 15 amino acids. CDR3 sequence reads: CASSQDLPGEQPQHF. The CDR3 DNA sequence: TGTGCCAGCAGCCAAGATCTCCCTGGGGAACAGCCCCAGCATTTT.

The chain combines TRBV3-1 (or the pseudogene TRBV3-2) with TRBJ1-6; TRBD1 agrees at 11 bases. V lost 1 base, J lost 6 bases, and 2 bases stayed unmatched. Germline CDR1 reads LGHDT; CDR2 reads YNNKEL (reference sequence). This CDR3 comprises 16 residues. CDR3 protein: CASSQAGTGGNSPLHF. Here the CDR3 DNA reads TGTGCCAGCAGCCAAGCCGGGACAGGGGGTAATTCACCCCTCCACTTT.

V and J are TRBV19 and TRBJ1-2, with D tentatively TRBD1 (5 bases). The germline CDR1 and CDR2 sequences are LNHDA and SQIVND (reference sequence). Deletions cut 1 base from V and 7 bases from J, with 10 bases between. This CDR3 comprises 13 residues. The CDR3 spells CASSIVQGGGYTF. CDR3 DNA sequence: TGTGCCAGTAGTATAGTCCAGGGTGGTGGCTACACCTTC.

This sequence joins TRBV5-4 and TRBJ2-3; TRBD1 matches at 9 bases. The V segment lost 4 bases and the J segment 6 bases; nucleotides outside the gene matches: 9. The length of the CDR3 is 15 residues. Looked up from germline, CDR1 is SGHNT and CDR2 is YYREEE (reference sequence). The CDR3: CASSATLDRGDTQYF. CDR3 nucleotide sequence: TGTGCCAGCAGCGCCACACTCGACAGGGGGGATACGCAGTATTTT.

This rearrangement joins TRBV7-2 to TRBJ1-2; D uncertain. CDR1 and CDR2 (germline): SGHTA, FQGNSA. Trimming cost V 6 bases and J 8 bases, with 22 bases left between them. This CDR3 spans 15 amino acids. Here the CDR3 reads CASRPYTGVNGGYTF. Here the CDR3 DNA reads TGTGCCAGCAGACCTTATACGGGAGTGAACGGGGGCTACACCTTC.

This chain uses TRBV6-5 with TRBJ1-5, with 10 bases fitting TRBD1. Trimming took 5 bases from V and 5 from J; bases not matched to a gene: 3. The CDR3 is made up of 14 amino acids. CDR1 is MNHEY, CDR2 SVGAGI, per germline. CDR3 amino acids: CASSRQGAYQPQHF. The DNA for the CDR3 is TGTGCCAGCAGTAGACAGGGGGCCTATCAGCCCCAGCATTTT.

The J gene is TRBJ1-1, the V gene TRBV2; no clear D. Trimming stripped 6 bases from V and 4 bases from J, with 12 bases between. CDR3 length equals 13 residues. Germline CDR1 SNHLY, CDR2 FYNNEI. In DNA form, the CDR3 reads TGTGCCAGCAGCCTCCTCGAGGTCACTGAAGCTTTCTTT. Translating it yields CASSLLEVTEAFF.

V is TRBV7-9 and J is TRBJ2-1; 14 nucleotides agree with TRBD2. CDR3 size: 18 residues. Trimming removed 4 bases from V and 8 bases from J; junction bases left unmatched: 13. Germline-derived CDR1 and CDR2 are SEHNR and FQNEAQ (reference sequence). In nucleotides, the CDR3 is TGTGCCAGCAGCTCTCACCCCGGGACTAGCGGGGGAATCTATGAGCAGTTCTTC. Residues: CASSSHPGTSGGIYEQFF. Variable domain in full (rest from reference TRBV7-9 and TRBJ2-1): DTGVSQNPRHKITKRGQNVTFRCDPISEHNRLYWYRQTLGQGPEFLTYFQNEAQLEKSRLLSDRFSAERPKGSFSTLEIQRTEQGDSAMYLCASSSHPGTSGGIYEQFFGPGTRLTVL.

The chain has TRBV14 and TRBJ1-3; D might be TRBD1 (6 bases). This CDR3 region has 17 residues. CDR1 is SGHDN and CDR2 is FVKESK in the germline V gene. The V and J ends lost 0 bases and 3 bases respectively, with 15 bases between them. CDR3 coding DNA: TGTGCCAGCAGCCAAGATAGGATCCAACAGGGTGGAAACACCATATATTTT. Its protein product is CASSQDRIQQGGNTIYF.

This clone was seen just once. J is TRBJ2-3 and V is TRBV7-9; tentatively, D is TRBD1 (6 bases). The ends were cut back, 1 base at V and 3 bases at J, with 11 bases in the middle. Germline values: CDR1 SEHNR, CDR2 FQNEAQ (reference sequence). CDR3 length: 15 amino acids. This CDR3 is CASSLEQGATDTQYF. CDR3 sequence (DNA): TGTGCCAGCAGCTTAGAACAGGGAGCGACAGATACGCAGTATTTT.

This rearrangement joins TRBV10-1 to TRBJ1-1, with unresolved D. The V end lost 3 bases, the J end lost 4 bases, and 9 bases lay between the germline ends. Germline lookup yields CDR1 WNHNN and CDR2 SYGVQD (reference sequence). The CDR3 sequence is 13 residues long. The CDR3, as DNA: TGCGCCAGCAGTGACACCTCGCCCACTGAAGCTTTCTTT. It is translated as CASSDTSPTEAFF.

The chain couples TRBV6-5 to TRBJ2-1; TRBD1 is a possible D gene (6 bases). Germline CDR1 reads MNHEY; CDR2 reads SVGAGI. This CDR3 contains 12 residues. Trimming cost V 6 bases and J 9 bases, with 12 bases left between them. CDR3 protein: CASRRQGGEQFF. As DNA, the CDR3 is TGTGCCAGCAGAAGACAAGGGGGTGAGCAGTTCTTC.

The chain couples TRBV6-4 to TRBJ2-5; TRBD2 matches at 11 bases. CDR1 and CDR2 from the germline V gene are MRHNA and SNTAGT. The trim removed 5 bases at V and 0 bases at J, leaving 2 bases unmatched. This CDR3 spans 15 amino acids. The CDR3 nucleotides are TGTGCCAGCAGTCGACTAGCGGGGAACCAAGAGACCCAGTACTTC. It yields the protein CASSRLAGNQETQYF.

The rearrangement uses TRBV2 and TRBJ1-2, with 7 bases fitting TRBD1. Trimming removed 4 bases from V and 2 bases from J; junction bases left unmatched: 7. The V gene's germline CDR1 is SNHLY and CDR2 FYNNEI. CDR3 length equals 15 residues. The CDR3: CASSVEGGVNYGYTF. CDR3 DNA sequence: TGTGCCAGCAGTGTGGAAGGGGGCGTGAACTATGGCTACACCTTC.

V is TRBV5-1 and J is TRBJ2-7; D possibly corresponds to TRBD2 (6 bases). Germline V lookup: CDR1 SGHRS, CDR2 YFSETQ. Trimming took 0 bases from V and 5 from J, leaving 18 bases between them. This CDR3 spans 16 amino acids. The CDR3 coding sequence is TGCGCCAGCAGCTTGGCCTCGATAGGCCCGGGGGACGAGCAGTACTTC. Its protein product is CASSLASIGPGDEQYF.

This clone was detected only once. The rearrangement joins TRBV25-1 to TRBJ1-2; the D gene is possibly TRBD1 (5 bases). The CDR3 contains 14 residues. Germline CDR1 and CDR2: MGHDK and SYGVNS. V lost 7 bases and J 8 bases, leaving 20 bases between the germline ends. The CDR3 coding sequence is TGTGCCAGCACTCCCCCGGGCAGGGATACCGGCTACACCTTC. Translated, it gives CASTPPGRDTGYTF.

The CDR3 protein is CATNDEGVYTDTQYF. The CDR3 DNA sequence: TGTGCCACCAACGATGAGGGGGTCTACACAGATACGCAGTATTTT. The chain couples TRBV15 to TRBJ2-3; D is perhaps TRBD1 (6 bases). Looked up from germline, CDR1 is LNHNV and CDR2 is YYDKDF (reference sequence). The V end lost 7 bases, the J end lost 2 bases, and 16 bases lay between the germline ends. CDR3 size: 15 residues. Together with reference TRBV15 and TRBJ2-3, the CDR3 gives the full variable domain: DAMVIQNPRYQVTQFGKPVTLSCSQTLNHNVMYWYQQKSSQAPKLLFHYYDKDFNNEADTPDNFQSRRPNTSFCFLDIRSPGLGDTAMYLCATNDEGVYTDTQYFGPGTRLTVL.